This entry is about one T cell receptor beta chain. Antigen: not known. The CDR3 length is 12 residues. V was shortened by 5 bases and J by 3 bases, with 8 bases between the two germline ends. Germline values: CDR1 LNHDA, CDR2 SQIVND (reference sequence). PCR was performed using 60 Vbeta and 13 Jbeta primers. Some clones are missing from TCRdb's copy, which holds only in-frame ones; the method was immunoSEQ multiplex PCR. The table lists about 110,000 clones, approximately 78% of them singletons. This specimen belongs to a study of cytomegalovirus exposure and HLA in healthy donors. Study observations and caveats: Most of the TCR beta V segments (in an earlier analysis) were productive either about 87% or about 30% of the time.

The rearrangement links TRBV19 to TRBJ2-7, with D possibly TRBD1 on 6 matching bases. The receptor comes from a woman aged 25 to 39 in good health and CMV-seronegative. Sequencing input: PBMCs. CDR3 amino acids: CASSQQGYEQYF. The CDR3 region has the DNA TGTGCCAGTAGTCAACAGGGCTACGAGCAGTACTTC.